Below, 10 T cell receptor beta chains from the same sample are listed, as sequenced in a study of shared clonotypes between healthy human individuals. Sequenced by immunoSEQ multiplex PCR; TCRdb stores in-frame clones only, minus some. The sample yields some 740,000 clones, 80% to 95% seen once. CD45RO-negative, CCR7-positively selected cells formed the naive CD8 fraction, excluding terminally differentiated effector memory CD45RA+ cells. Sequenced input: naive CD8+ T cells sorted from blood. These receptors came from a young man in good health.

J is TRBJ2-3 and V is TRBV27; weak D call: TRBD2 (7 bases). The ends were cut back, 10 bases at V and 15 bases at J, with 20 bases in the middle. Germline lookup yields CDR1 MNHEY and CDR2 SMNVEV (reference sequence). The CDR3 has 11 amino acids. In nucleotides, the CDR3 is TGTGCCACCTTTAGGGGGGGCAAGGTTTATTTT. This codes for CATFRGGKVYF.

The rearrangement joins TRBV28 to TRBJ1-1; tentative D call: TRBD1 (5 bases). The length of the CDR3 is 14 residues. Trimming took off 6 bases at V and 4 bases at J, with 15 bases between the two ends. Germline V gene data show CDR1 as MDHEN and CDR2 as SYDVKM. The CDR3 DNA is TGTGCCAGCAGCCCCATCGAAGGGGTCACTGAAGCTTTCTTT. Protein product: CASSPIEGVTEAFF.

The genes are TRBV9 and TRBJ1-5, with D possibly being TRBD1 (5 bases). The CDR3 extends over 15 amino acids. Trimming took 3 bases from V and 0 from J, leaving 10 bases between them. Germline CDR1 SGDLS, CDR2 YYNGEE. DNA of the CDR3: TGTGCCAGCAGCGGGGGGGAAGATAGCAATCAGCCCCAGCATTTT. Its translation: CASSGGEDSNQPQHF.

V gene TRBV6-5 combines with J gene TRBJ2-7; TRBD2 aligns across 12 bases. The CDR3 is made up of 15 amino acids. CDR1 is MNHEY, CDR2 SVGAGI, per germline. The J segment lost 3 bases and the V segment lost 5 bases, leaving 5 bases of the junction unmatched. This CDR3 reads CASSALAGGGYEQYF. DNA of the CDR3: TGTGCCAGCAGTGCTCTAGCGGGGGGGGGCTACGAGCAGTACTTC.

The chain has TRBV11-2 and TRBJ2-1; TRBD2 aligns across 8 bases. V trimming: 2 bases; J trimming: 0 bases; junction bases outside the gene matches: 3. The CDR3 extends over 16 amino acids. In germline, CDR1 is SGHAT, CDR2 FQNNGV. Here the CDR3 reads CASSLSAGDSYNEQFF. DNA of the CDR3: TGTGCCAGCAGCTTATCAGCGGGAGACTCCTACAATGAGCAGTTCTTC. Full variable domain (outside the CDR3, taken from reference TRBV11-2 and TRBJ2-1): EAGVAQSPRYKIIEKRQSVAFWCNPISGHATLYWYQQILGQGPKLLIQFQNNGVVDDSQLPKDRFSAERLKGVDSTLKIQPAKLEDSAVYLCASSLSAGDSYNEQFFGPGTRLTVL.

This chain links TRBV2 with TRBJ2-1, with D perhaps matching TRBD1 (6 bases). The CDR3 loop spans 15 amino acids. V shed 2 bases and J shed 6 bases, with 14 bases lying between them. Germline CDR1 SNHLY, CDR2 FYNNEI. As DNA, the CDR3 is TGTGCCAGCAGTGAAAGTGGGGCAGGGGCCAATGAGCAGTTCTTC. Translated, it gives CASSESGAGANEQFF.

The chain recombines TRBV10-1 with TRBJ1-1, with 10 positions matching TRBD1. V trimming: 10 bases; J trimming: 0 bases; junction bases outside the gene matches: 8. Germline CDR1 is WNHNN and CDR2 is SYGVQD (reference sequence). The CDR3 loop spans 15 amino acids. This CDR3 reads CANRTGGRMNTEAFF. DNA of the CDR3: TGCGCCAACCGGACAGGGGGAAGGATGAACACTGAAGCTTTCTTT.

In its sample, this clone was seen once. The chain has TRBV29-1 and TRBJ2-1; D unclear. Germline V gene sequence: CDR1 SQVTM, CDR2 ANQGSEA. The CDR3 is 11 residues long. The DNA for the CDR3 is TGCCTGGTTTTGGTCCACAATGAGCAGTTCTTC. Translation: CLVLVHNEQFF.

The V gene is TRBV9, the J gene TRBJ1-4; D gene uncertain. The CDR3 is 13 residues long. V was shortened by 3 bases and J by 7 bases, with 10 bases between the two germline ends. Germline V gene sequence: CDR1 SGDLS, CDR2 YYNGEE. The CDR3 spells CASSGSEGEKLFF. DNA of the CDR3: TGTGCCAGCAGCGGATCGGAGGGTGAAAAACTGTTTTTT.

V usage is TRBV29-1 and J usage is TRBJ2-1, with TRBD2 matching over 7 bases. The junction had 10 bases not matched to a gene; V was cut back by 5 bases and J by 3 bases. This CDR3 is 15 amino acids long. Germline lookup yields CDR1 SQVTM and CDR2 ANQGSEA. This chain's CDR3 is CSVPDASGYYNEQFF. The CDR3 DNA follows: TGCAGCGTTCCCGACGCTAGCGGATACTACAATGAGCAGTTCTTC.